This TCR beta chain was obtained from a study of blood T cell repertoires in COVID-19. Across the whole study: Samples came from the United States, Italy and Spain, spanning acute and convalescent COVID-19. In each case, the material was cDNA or gDNA derived from T cells, B-cell-depleted T cells, or PBMCs.

In the original workflow: The assay estimated nucleated cells by amplifying reference gene primers. Sequencing was performed with immunoSEQ multiplex PCR; in TCRdb, only in-frame clones are kept and a portion is missing. Clone size and V and J calls were adopted from that table, with D and trimming inferred from the DNA. Among some 35,000 clones listed, 88% were seen once. The sample comprised peripheral blood. This TCR was sampled from a man aged 55 to 69 with active COVID-19.

The CDR3 is CASSPDSGQINEQFF. For the CDR3, the DNA is TGTGCCAGCAGCCCAGATAGTGGGCAGATCAATGAGCAGTTCTTC. The chain carries TRBV7-6 and TRBJ2-1; D uncertain. V lost 5 bases to trimming and J lost 6 bases, with 17 bases between them. Germline V gene sequence: CDR1 SGHVS, CDR2 FNYEAQ. The CDR3 has 15 amino acids.